The T cell receptor (beta chain) described here comes from a study of blood T cell repertoires in COVID-19. Overall study context: T cells, B-cell-depleted T cells, or PBMCs supplied cDNA or gDNA.

Methods used by the authors: Scientists estimated how many nucleated cells there were by amplifying reference gene primers. Profiling relied on immunoSEQ multiplex PCR, and the TCRdb table lists in-frame clones only, not all of them. That table is the source of V, J and clone size, and D and trimming were worked out from the DNA. The sample gives about 300,000 clones, about 85% of which show up once; 1.9% is in the top ten. V lost 8 bases and J lost 2, with 18 bases in between. CDR3 length: 15 residues. Per the germline V gene, CDR1 is MNHEY and CDR2 is SVGAGI. Up to 2 weeks before entering the study, exposed participants had met a COVID-19 case.

This chain uses TRBV6-5 with TRBJ2-5; D possibly corresponds to TRBD1 (6 bases). Specimen: PBMCs or T cells enriched from blood (not recorded which). The source of this sequence is a woman aged 25-40 years who had been exposed to COVID-19. The CDR3 is CASSLGTGRQETQYF. The CDR3 coding sequence is TGTGCCAGCTCCTTAGGTACAGGGAGACAAGAGACCCAGTACTTC.